This T cell receptor (beta chain) was captured in a study of OX40 agonist ivuxolimab in advanced cancers. Study context: The dose-escalation cohort was roughly 84% male, with a mean age of 60 years, ranging about 20 to 79. Partial responses were observed in three patients, of whom one had hepatocellular carcinoma and two had cutaneous melanoma.

Method: immunoSEQ multiplex PCR; TCRdb's copy keeps in-frame clones and lacks some. The sample consists of 50,000 to 60,000 clones, roughly nine tenths of them appearing once. The CDR3 extends over 16 amino acids. V lost 2 bases to trimming and J lost 4 bases; unmatched junction nucleotides: 8. CDR1 and CDR2 from the germline V gene are SNHLY and FYNNEI. Blood got drawn at baseline, again on cycle 4 day 1, and then on cycle 7 day 1. The TCR comes from an adult with an advanced solid tumor such as melanoma, head and neck, liver or kidney cancer. The chain links TRBV2 to TRBJ2-5; 9 positions match TRBD2. Sequenced material: CD4+ or CD8+ T cells sorted from blood, taken in a trial of the OX40 agonist ivuxolimab. This chain's CDR3 is CASSEYAGGPSETQYF. The CDR3 DNA reads TGTGCCAGCAGTGAATACGCGGGAGGGCCATCAGAGACCCAGTACTTC. The complete variable domain, with remaining parts taken from reference TRBV2 and TRBJ2-5, reads EPEVTQTPSHQVTQMGQEVILRCVPISNHLYFYWYRQILGQKVEFLVSFYNNEISEKSEIFDDQFSVERPDGSNFTLKIRSTKLEDSAMYFCASSEYAGGPSETQYFGPGTRLLVL.